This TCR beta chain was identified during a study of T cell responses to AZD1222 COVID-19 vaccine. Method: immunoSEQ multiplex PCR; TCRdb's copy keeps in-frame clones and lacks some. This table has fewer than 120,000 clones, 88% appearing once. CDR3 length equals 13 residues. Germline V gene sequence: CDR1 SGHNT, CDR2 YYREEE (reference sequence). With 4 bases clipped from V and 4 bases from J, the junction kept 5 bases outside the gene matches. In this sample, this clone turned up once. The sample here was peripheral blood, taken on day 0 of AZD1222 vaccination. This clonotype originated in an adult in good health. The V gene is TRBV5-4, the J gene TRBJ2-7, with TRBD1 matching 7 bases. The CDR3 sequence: CASSPDRAYEQYF. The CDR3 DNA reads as TGTGCCAGCAGCCCCGACAGGGCTTACGAGCAGTACTTC.